This T cell receptor beta chain was captured in a study of early T cells in non-severe SARS-CoV-2 infection. TCRdb re-derived calls from the 5' RACE reads in MiXCR, one entry per CDR3 protein. The sample holds tens of thousands of distinct CDR3 sequences, roughly 9% seen once. The table lists this clonotype with a few counts. V shed 0 bases, J shed 4 bases, and the junction held 10 bases outside the gene matches. Germline V gene sequence: CDR1 MGHRA, CDR2 YSYEKL. The CDR3 is 18 amino acids. The chain is built from TRBV4-1 and TRBJ2-3; 10 bases match TRBD2. Specimen: whole blood. The clonotype originates from an adult who was a healthcare worker with PCR-confirmed SARS-CoV-2 infection or an uninfected control (not recorded which). CDR3 residues: CASSQEELAGISSDTQYF. The CDR3 DNA follows: TGCGCCAGCAGCCAAGAGGAACTAGCGGGGATCTCATCAGATACGCAGTATTTT.